These 21 T cell receptor delta chains were sequenced from one sample in a study of gamma-delta chains in newborns, infants, children (dated by TCRdb to the late 2010s). The instrument was an Illumina MiSeq. TCRdb reanalyzed the public reads with the CATT caller, and identical DNA sequences were merged afterwards. The sample table holds fewer than 8,500 delta-chain clones, of which around 1.6% were seen once. 8.3% of the sample belongs to the ten largest clones. Specimen: blood. The receptors stem from a child who was a newborn, infant or young child, either healthy, febrile or measles-vaccinated (not recorded which).

The chain couples TRDV1 to TRDJ1, with 10 bases aligning to TRDD3. TCRdb supplies no J gene; here it was assigned by aligning the nucleotide sequence to germline. Germline CDR1 TSWWSYY, CDR2 QGS. The CDR3 length is 20 residues. V was clipped by 2 bases and J by 3 bases; unmatched bases: 18. The DNA of the CDR3 is TGTGCTCTTGGGGAATGGTCACGGCGGGGGGATACGCTTGGGGCCGATAAACTCATCTTT. This codes for CALGEWSRRGDTLGADKLIF.

This clone was found a few times. The protein TCRdb gives is from a much larger clone and does not agree with this DNA's translation at residue 5, likely a read error; the protein shown here comes from the DNA. The same CDR3 also results from other DNA sequences found in this sample. The chain uses TRDV2 and TRDJ3; TRDD3 matches at 8 bases. The V gene's germline CDR1 is GEAIGNYY and CDR2 EKD. V lost 1 base and J lost 0; bases outside the gene matches: 7. CDR3 length: 19 amino acids. For the CDR3, the DNA is TGTGCCTGTGACACAGTACTGGGGGTTGGCTCCTGGGACACCCGACAGATGTTTTTC. Protein sequence: CACDTVLGVGSWDTRQMFF.

This clone is termed medium-sized. The chain uses TRDV2 and TRDJ3; 10 bases map to TRDD3. The CDR3 extends over 20 amino acids. CDR1 is GEAIGNYY and CDR2 is EKD in the germline V gene. V lost 4 bases and J lost 0; bases outside the gene matches: 11. The CDR3 protein is CACDPVTGGSGSWDTRQMFF. The CDR3 DNA sequence: TGTGCCTGTGATCCTGTTACTGGGGGATCCGGCTCCTGGGACACCCGACAGATGTTTTTC.

This clone occurred a few times. Given a much more abundant clone one base away, this may be a read error. Additional DNA sequences in this sample encode the identical CDR3. The chain couples TRDV1 to TRDJ2, with D possibly matching TRDD2 (5 bases). This CDR3 spans 16 amino acids. Trimming removed 6 bases at V and 6 bases at J, with 20 bases between. Germline values: CDR1 TSWWSYY, CDR2 QGS. The CDR3 nucleotides read TGTGCTCTTGGAGACCCTTCGGGCCATAGGGCAGCACAACTCTTCTTT. Translation: CALGDPSGHRAAQLFF.

By frequency in the sample, this clone is medium-sized. The sample contains more than one DNA sequence encoding this CDR3. This chain joins TRDV1 and TRDJ1; TRDD3 aligns across 8 bases. The CDR3 runs to 20 residues. Germline assignment: CDR1 TSWWSYY and CDR2 QGS. V was clipped by 1 base and J by 0 bases; unmatched bases: 16. The CDR3 DNA follows: TGTGCTCTTGGGGAACGTCGTCAAGGCTGGGGGACGCCTTACACCGATAAACTCATCTTT. Protein sequence: CALGERRQGWGTPYTDKLIF.

This clone is judged medium-sized (0.01 to 0.1%). The sample holds other DNA sequences that translate to the same CDR3. The chain is built from TRDV2 and TRDJ1; 8 bases are a match to TRDD3. V dropped 2 bases and J dropped 2; count of bases not matched to a gene: 9. Germline CDR1 reads GEAIGNYY; CDR2 reads EKD. CDR3 length: 16 residues. For the CDR3, the DNA is TGTGCCTGTGACAAAGGTACTGGGGGCCAGACCGATAAACTCATCTTT. Translation gives CACDKGTGGQTDKLIF.

As regards this clone: With a much larger clone just one base away, this may be a read error. The same CDR3 is also encoded by other DNA sequences in this sample. The chain uses TRDV2 and TRDJ1, with TRDD3 identical over 7 bases. Germline lookup yields CDR1 GEAIGNYY and CDR2 EKD. The CDR3 length is 15 residues. V shed 2 bases, J shed 0 bases, and the junction held 5 bases outside the gene matches. The CDR3 region is CACDILGIYTDKLIF. CDR3 DNA sequence: TGTGCCTGTGACATCCTGGGGATATACACCGATAAACTCATCTTT.

A remark on this clone: This DNA's translation differs at residue 17 from TCRdb's protein, which comes from a much larger clone; a read error is likely, and the protein shown is translated from the DNA. This chain uses TRDV2 with TRDJ3, with 7 bases that match TRDD3. The CDR3 is made up of 19 amino acids. Germline lookup yields CDR1 GEAIGNYY and CDR2 EKD. CDR3 residues: CACDSLGVKEIWDTRQTFF. The DNA for the CDR3 is TGTGCCTGTGATTCCCTGGGGGTAAAGGAGATCTGGGACACCCGACAGACGTTTTTC.

In regard to this clone: This clone may be a read error of a much larger clone one base away. Other DNA sequences in the sample encode the same CDR3. J is TRDJ1 and V is TRDV2, with 12 bases that match TRDD3. The V segment lost 7 bases and the J segment 2 bases; nucleotides outside the gene matches: 16. Germline lookup yields CDR1 GEAIGNYY and CDR2 EKD. The CDR3 consists of 18 residues. Here the CDR3 DNA reads TGTGCCTGCGACTTCCGACTGGGGGATACTTGGTGGACCGATAAACTCATCTTT. It translates to CACDFRLGDTWWTDKLIF.

The chain carries TRDV1 and TRDJ1; maybe TRDD3 (5 bases). The J gene, not given by TCRdb, was assigned here from a germline match of the nucleotide sequence. Germline lookup yields CDR1 TSWWSYY and CDR2 QGS. The CDR3 contains 25 residues. V shed 0 bases and J shed 2 bases, with 40 bases lying between them. In DNA, the CDR3 is TGTGCTCTTGGGGAACTCCATGGGGTGGTCGGGGAGCGGCGGGAACTCCCCCGGGGTACCGATAAACTCATCTTT. Amino acids: CALGELHGVVGERRELPRGTDKLIF.

There are a few counts of this clone. At residue 13, TCRdb's protein disagrees with the DNA translation; the protein shown here derives from the DNA. The V gene is TRDV1, the J gene TRDJ1; 10 nucleotides agree with TRDD3. The CDR3 has 19 residues. CDR1 and CDR2 (germline): TSWWSYY, QGS. Unmatched junction bases numbered 13, after V lost 2 bases and J lost 1 base. Here the CDR3 reads CALGEKKAYWGMSTDKLIF. The CDR3, as DNA: TGTGCTCTTGGGGAAAAGAAGGCTTACTGGGGGATGAGCACCGATAAACTCATCTTT.

This clone is labeled as medium-sized. Within the sample, other DNA sequences also encode this same CDR3. This chain links TRDV1 with TRDJ1, with 8 bases that match TRDD3. V shed 2 bases, J shed 4 bases, and the junction held 15 bases outside the gene matches. Germline V lookup: CDR1 TSWWSYY, CDR2 QGS. The CDR3 runs 18 residues. CDR3 nucleotide sequence: TGTGCTCTTGGGGAAACGGTCCTTTTGGGGGATCGCGGCGATAAACTCATCTTT. Residues: CALGETVLLGDRGDKLIF.

This clone qualifies as medium-sized. This chain connects TRDV2 to TRDJ1; 8 nucleotides agree with TRDD3. The trim removed 1 base at V and 11 bases at J, leaving 20 bases unmatched. From germline, CDR1 is GEAIGNYY and CDR2 EKD. This CDR3 comprises 17 residues. CDR3 in amino acids: CACDTFALGDLFLWLIF. In nucleotides, the CDR3 is TGTGCCTGTGACACATTTGCCTTGGGGGATCTCTTTTTATGGCTCATCTTT.

This clone has just a few counts. For this DNA, TCRdb reports the protein of a much larger clone, which diverges at residue 12, most likely from a read error; the protein presented here is translated directly from the DNA. In nucleotides, the CDR3 is TGTGCCTGTGACACCGGGGGGCCAAGCTCCTGGGGCACCCGACAGATGTTTTTC. Encoded protein: CACDTGGPSSWGTRQMFF. V is TRDV2 and J is TRDJ3; the D gene is possibly TRDD3 (6 bases). Germline lookup yields CDR1 GEAIGNYY and CDR2 EKD. This CDR3 region has 18 residues.

This clone was observed a few times. The chain recombines TRDV3 with TRDJ1; tentatively, D is TRDD3 (8 bases). Germline lookup yields CDR1 TVYSNPD and CDR2 GDNSRS (reference sequence). CDR3 length: 21 amino acids. Deletions cut 0 bases from V and 0 bases from J, with 32 bases between. This CDR3 is CAFRFLLSYWGPALYTDKLIF. The CDR3 nucleotides read TGTGCCTTTAGGTTCCTACTTTCCTACTGGGGGCCGGCCCTGTACACCGATAAACTCATCTTT.

Sample share makes this clone medium-sized (0.01 to 0.1%). The chain has TRDV1 and TRDJ1; 7 nucleotides line up with TRDD3. J gave up 0 bases and V 4 bases, and 17 bases lay outside the gene matches. This CDR3 has 19 amino acids. The germline gives CDR1 TSWWSYY, CDR2 QGS. Written as DNA, the CDR3 is TGTGCTCTTGGGGGATCCCTGCACCCTGGGGGGGTTTACACCGATAAACTCATCTTT. It yields the protein CALGGSLHPGGVYTDKLIF.

This clone occurred a few times. The junction does not match germline at one end; this may be a read error. V gene TRDV1 combines with J gene TRDJ1; 13 bases agree with TRDD3. The CDR3 has 23 amino acids. Germline CDR1 is TSWWSYY and CDR2 is QGS. CDR3 protein: CALGEIGRGDWGIRRPHTYKLIF. The DNA for the CDR3 is TGTGCTCTTGGGGAAATAGGGAGGGGGGACTGGGGGATACGCCGCCCTCACACCTATAAACTCATCTTT.

This clone is judged medium-sized (0.01 to 0.1%). V gene TRDV1 combines with J gene TRDJ1; D possibly uses TRDD2 or TRDD3 (7 bases each). The CDR3 sequence is 26 residues long. Deletions cut 3 bases from V and 3 bases from J, with 47 bases between. Germline CDR1 and CDR2: TSWWSYY and QGS. The CDR3 loop reads CALGDGTAFLHTRGGIPSTHSDKLIF. The DNA of the CDR3 is TGTGCTCTTGGGGACGGAACGGCCTTCCTTCACACCCGCGGGGGGATTCCCTCCACGCACTCCGATAAACTCATCTTT.

This clone came up a few times. The protein recorded in TCRdb matches a much larger clone and deviates from this DNA's translation at residue 17, suggesting a read error; the protein here is obtained by translating the DNA. V and J are TRDV2 and TRDJ1; 7 bases align to TRDD3. The CDR3 is 19 residues long. CDR1 GEAIGNYY and CDR2 EKD come from the germline V gene. CDR3 protein: CACDTKNSLGSEYTDKPIF. CDR3 coding DNA: TGTGCCTGTGACACAAAGAACTCACTGGGGAGCGAGTACACCGATAAACCCATCTTT.

Note on this clone: This clone may be a read error of a much larger clone one base away. The genes are TRDV1 and TRDJ1; D possibly corresponds to TRDD3 (7 bases). Here the J gene came from matching the DNA to germline, since TCRdb omits it. CDR3 length: 24 residues. Germline V CDR1 and CDR2: TSWWSYY, QGS. Here the CDR3 DNA reads TGTGCTATTGGACGAAATACGGGGGTAGTACTGGGGACATACCTTGGGCCCTACACCGATAAACTCATCTTT. Translated, it gives CAIGRNTGVVLGTYLGPYTDKLIF.

The sample holds a few counts of this clone. The same CDR3 also results from other DNA sequences found in this sample. V usage is TRDV1 and J usage is TRDJ1; D unresolved. Trimming removed 3 bases at V and 0 bases at J, with 17 bases between. CDR1 is TSWWSYY, CDR2 QGS, per germline. The CDR3 is 17 amino acids. The CDR3 DNA reads as TGTGCTCTTGGGGATACAGCTGGTGGTCTGTACACCGATAAACTCATCTTT. Its protein product is CALGDTAGGLYTDKLIF.